This TCR beta chain was captured by sequencing in a study of blood T cell repertoires in COVID-19. This clone appeared a single time. Germline loops: CDR1 SQVTM, CDR2 ANQGSEA. V dropped 5 bases and J dropped 2; count of bases not matched to a gene: 5. The CDR3 runs to 15 residues. Generated by immunoSEQ multiplex PCR, the TCRdb table keeps only in-frame clones and is missing some. The table includes under 95,000 clones, 75% to 95% detected once. The source material was peripheral blood. The clonotype originates from a woman between 50 and 59 years old in a cohort sampled during active COVID-19. The genes are TRBV29-1 and TRBJ2-3, with 12 positions matching TRBD2. CDR3 amino acids: CSVILAGGPTDTQYF. CDR3 nucleotides: TGCAGCGTTATACTAGCGGGGGGACCCACAGATACGCAGTATTTT.